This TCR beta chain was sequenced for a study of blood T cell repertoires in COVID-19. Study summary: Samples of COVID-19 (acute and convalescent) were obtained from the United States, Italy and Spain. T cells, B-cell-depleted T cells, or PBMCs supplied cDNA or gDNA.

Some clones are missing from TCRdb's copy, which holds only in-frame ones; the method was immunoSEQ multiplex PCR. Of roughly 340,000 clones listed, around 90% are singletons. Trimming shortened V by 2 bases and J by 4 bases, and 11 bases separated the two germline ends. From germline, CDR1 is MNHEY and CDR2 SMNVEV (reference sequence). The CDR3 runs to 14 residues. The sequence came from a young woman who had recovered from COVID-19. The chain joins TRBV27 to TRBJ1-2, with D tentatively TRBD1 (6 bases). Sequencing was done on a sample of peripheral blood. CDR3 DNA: TGTGCCAGCAGTTTAAGTGCAGGGGCCTATGGCTACACCTTC. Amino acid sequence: CASSLSAGAYGYTF.